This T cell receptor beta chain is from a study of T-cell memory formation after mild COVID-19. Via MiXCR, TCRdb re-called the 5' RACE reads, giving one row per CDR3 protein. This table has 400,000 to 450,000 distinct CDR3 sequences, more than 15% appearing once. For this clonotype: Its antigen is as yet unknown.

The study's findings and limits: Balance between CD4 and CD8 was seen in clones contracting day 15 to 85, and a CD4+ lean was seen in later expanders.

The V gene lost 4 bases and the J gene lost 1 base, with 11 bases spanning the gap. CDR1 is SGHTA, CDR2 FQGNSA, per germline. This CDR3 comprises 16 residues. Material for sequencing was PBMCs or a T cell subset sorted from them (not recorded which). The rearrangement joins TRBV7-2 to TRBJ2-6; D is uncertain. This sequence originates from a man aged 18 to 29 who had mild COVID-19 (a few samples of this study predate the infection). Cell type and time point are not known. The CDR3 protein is CASSSLRASGANVLTF. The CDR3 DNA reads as TGTGCCAGCAGCTCCTTAAGAGCGTCTGGGGCCAACGTCCTGACTTTC.